The 18 T cell receptor beta chains reported below all come from one sample, sequenced in a study of T cells in tuberculosis (dated by TCRdb to the late 2010s). The method behind the library was the immunoSEQ multiplex PCR assay. The table comes from immuneACCESS by way of TCRdb, which keeps in-frame sequences with V and J called. Part of the clones is missing from these tables; in studies checked, under half for an unresolved V gene and the rest for unknown reasons. The sample includes 7,500 to 8,500 clones, with over 90% observed a single time. More than 9% of the sample goes to the ten largest clones. The sequencing sample was made of PBMCs. Receptor source: an adult with tuberculosis.

The chain has TRBV27 and TRBJ2-3, with TRBD1 matching over 8 bases. Per the germline V gene, CDR1 is MNHEY and CDR2 is SMNVEV (reference sequence). The CDR3 consists of 15 residues. The V and J ends lost 8 bases and 2 bases, in that order; junction bases with no gene match: 9. The CDR3: CASQLWGQVTDTQYF. For the CDR3, the DNA is TGTGCCAGCCAACTGTGGGGACAGGTCACAGATACGCAGTATTTT.

The chain recombines TRBV13 with TRBJ2-7; no reliable D call. Germline CDR1 PRHDT, CDR2 FYEKMQ (reference sequence). The V and J ends lost 5 bases and 1 base respectively, with 15 bases between them. This CDR3 has 15 amino acids. The CDR3 nucleotides are TGTGCCAGCAGCCCTTTGAACCGGGTATCCTACGAGCAGTACTTC. This codes for CASSPLNRVSYEQYF.

The sample holds one count of this clone. The chain joins TRBV6-1 to TRBJ2-6; D unclear. The CDR3 sequence is 17 residues long. V lost 2 bases to trimming and J lost 0 bases, with 11 bases between them. Germline-derived CDR1 and CDR2 are MNHNS and SASEGT. The DNA for the CDR3 is TGTGCCAGCAGTGAAAACTCAATAGTCTCTGGGGCCAACGTCCTGACTTTC. Translation: CASSENSIVSGANVLTF.

The sample holds one count of this clone. The gene calls are TRBV2 and TRBJ2-7; unclear D gene. V was clipped by 2 bases and J by 6 bases, with 5 bases between them. Germline assignment: CDR1 SNHLY and CDR2 FYNNEI. The CDR3 is 11 residues long. CDR3 coding DNA: TGTGCCAGCAGTGAACGTCCCGAGCAGTACTTC. It codes for CASSERPEQYF. Full variable domain (outside the CDR3, taken from reference TRBV2 and TRBJ2-7): EPEVTQTPSHQVTQMGQEVILRCVPISNHLYFYWYRQILGQKVEFLVSFYNNEISEKSEIFDDQFSVERPDGSNFTLKIRSTKLEDSAMYFCASSERPEQYFGPGTRLTVT.

The V gene is TRBV5-6, the J gene TRBJ2-7, with 9 bases that match TRBD2. Germline V gene data show CDR1 as SGHDT and CDR2 as YYEEEE. Losses at the gene ends were 4 bases for V and 6 bases for J; bases not matched to a gene: 8. The CDR3 is made up of 14 amino acids. CDR3 sequence (DNA): TGTGCCAGCAGCCCGGGACTAGCTCCACGCGAGCAGTACTTC. Its protein is CASSPGLAPREQYF.

The chain is built from TRBV6-7 and TRBJ1-3; 7 bases match TRBD1. TRBV6-7 is reported as an ORF; its role is uncertain. CDR3 length: 16 amino acids. Trimming took 0 bases from V and 3 from J; bases not matched to a gene: 5. The CDR3 DNA sequence: TGTGCCAGCAGTTACTCGAGACAGGGCTTTGGAAACACCATATATTTT. It yields the protein CASSYSRQGFGNTIYF.

The CDR3 DNA follows: TGTGCCAGCAGCCCGACAGTTTTCAACTATGGCTACACCTTC. Encoded protein: CASSPTVFNYGYTF. This chain connects TRBV5-6 to TRBJ1-2; D may be TRBD1 (5 bases). CDR3 size: 14 residues. Germline V lookup: CDR1 SGHDT, CDR2 YYEEEE. With 4 bases removed from V and 2 bases from J, the gap between germline ends came to 12 bases.

The genes are TRBV7-9 and TRBJ2-3; D is uncertain. Germline assignment: CDR1 SEHNR and CDR2 FQNEAQ (reference sequence). V lost 4 bases, J lost 4 bases, and 6 bases lay in between. The CDR3 length is 12 residues. In DNA, the CDR3 is TGTGCCAGCAGCTGGTCAGCAGATACGCAGTATTTT. Encoded protein: CASSWSADTQYF.

This chain uses TRBV19 with TRBJ2-5; the D gene is possibly TRBD1 (6 bases). CDR1 is LNHDA and CDR2 is SQIVND in the germline V gene (reference sequence). The CDR3 extends over 12 amino acids. V was cut by 4 bases and J by 5 bases, with 8 bases left in between. Written as DNA, the CDR3 is TGTGCCAGTAGTACGAGGGGGGAGACCCAGTACTTC. It encodes CASSTRGETQYF.

The chain uses TRBV7-9 and TRBJ2-3; D ambiguous. The V and J ends lost 4 bases and 2 bases respectively, with 4 bases between them. The germline V gene encodes CDR1 SEHNR and CDR2 FQNEAQ (reference sequence). CDR3 length: 12 amino acids. Written as DNA, the CDR3 is TGTGCCAGCAGCTCTAACACAGATACGCAGTATTTT. Its protein product is CASSSNTDTQYF. The whole variable domain, remainder taken from reference TRBV7-9 and TRBJ2-3, is DTGVSQNPRHKITKRGQNVTFRCDPISEHNRLYWYRQTLGQGPEFLTYFQNEAQLEKSRLLSDRFSAERPKGSFSTLEIQRTEQGDSAMYLCASSSNTDTQYFGPGTRLTVL.

The V and J genes are TRBV19 and TRBJ2-7; 8 bases are shared with TRBD1. The CDR3 totals 14 residues. The trim removed 5 bases at V and 5 bases at J, leaving 8 bases unmatched. Per germline, CDR1 LNHDA and CDR2 SQIVND (reference sequence). Written as DNA, the CDR3 is TGTGCCAGTAGTCCCCGACAGGGGTTCGACGAGCAGTACTTC. Encoded protein: CASSPRQGFDEQYF.

V gene TRBV27 combines with J gene TRBJ2-3, with TRBD2 matching over 12 bases. The CDR3 is made up of 19 amino acids. The junction had 16 bases not matched to a gene; V was cut back by 7 bases and J by 2 bases. Per germline, CDR1 MNHEY and CDR2 SMNVEV (reference sequence). CDR3 in DNA: TGTGCCAGCAAAACTCTAGAAGAGACTAGCGGGAGCATCACAGATACGCAGTATTTT. It translates to CASKTLEETSGSITDTQYF.

The rearrangement links TRBV30 to TRBJ2-1; the match to TRBD2 covers 9 bases. V lost 3 bases to trimming and J lost 5 bases; unmatched junction nucleotides: 14. Germline CDR1 is GTSNPN and CDR2 is SVGIG (reference sequence). This CDR3 region has 17 residues. The CDR3 DNA is TGTGCCTGGAGGCTTACACCGGGACTAGCCCGGAACAATGAGCAGTTCTTC. It is translated as CAWRLTPGLARNNEQFF. The full variable domain, its missing parts supplied by reference TRBV30 and TRBJ2-1, is SQTIHQWPATLVQPVGSPLSLECTVEGTSNPNLYWYRQAAGRGLQLLFYSVGIGQISSEVPQNLSASRPQDRQFILSSKKLLLSDSGFYLCAWRLTPGLARNNEQFFGPGTRLTVL.

The gene calls are TRBV19 and TRBJ2-7, with D possibly being TRBD1 (7 bases). V lost 7 bases and J 6 bases, leaving 16 bases between the germline ends. The CDR3 has 13 residues. The germline V gene encodes CDR1 LNHDA and CDR2 SQIVND (reference sequence). The CDR3 is CASTPPEGAEQYF. The CDR3 region has the DNA TGTGCCAGTACCCCTCCGGAGGGGGCCGAGCAGTACTTC.

This chain joins TRBV5-3 and TRBJ2-1, with TRBD2 matching over 8 bases. TRBV5-3 belongs to the ORF category, with a function that is uncertain. The CDR3 extends over 17 amino acids. V shed 3 bases, J shed 4 bases, and the junction held 12 bases outside the gene matches. The CDR3 coding sequence is TGTGCCAGAAGCTCGACTACCACTAGCGGCCTTTACAATGAGCAGTTCTTC. This translates into CARSSTTTSGLYNEQFF.

CDR3 in amino acids: CASSYDRVADTQYF. CDR3 coding DNA: TGTGCCAGCAGTTACGACAGGGTGGCAGATACGCAGTATTTT. The chain joins TRBV6-5 to TRBJ2-3, with 7 bases aligning to TRBD1. The CDR3 totals 14 residues. Germline V gene lookup returns CDR1 MNHEY and CDR2 SVGAGI. The V gene end was trimmed by 2 bases and the J gene end by 4 bases; junction bases not matched to a gene: 3.

The J gene is TRBJ2-5, the V gene TRBV27; the match to TRBD2 covers 11 bases. The CDR3 extends over 15 amino acids. Trimming cost V 5 bases and J 5 bases; bases outside gene matches: 7. CDR1 and CDR2 from the germline V gene are MNHEY and SMNVEV (reference sequence). Written as DNA, the CDR3 is TGTGCCAGCAGTAGAACTAGCGGGGGCAGCGAGACCCAGTACTTC. Residues: CASSRTSGGSETQYF.

The chain links TRBV21-1 to TRBJ2-7; TRBD1 is the table's D call, not checked against the DNA. TRBV21-1 is given as a pseudogene. The CDR3 totals 16 residues. This chain's CDR3 is CASPQTADRGQYEQYF. The CDR3 nucleotides are TGTGCCAGCCCCCAAACGGCGGACAGGGGGCAATACGAGCAGTACTTC.